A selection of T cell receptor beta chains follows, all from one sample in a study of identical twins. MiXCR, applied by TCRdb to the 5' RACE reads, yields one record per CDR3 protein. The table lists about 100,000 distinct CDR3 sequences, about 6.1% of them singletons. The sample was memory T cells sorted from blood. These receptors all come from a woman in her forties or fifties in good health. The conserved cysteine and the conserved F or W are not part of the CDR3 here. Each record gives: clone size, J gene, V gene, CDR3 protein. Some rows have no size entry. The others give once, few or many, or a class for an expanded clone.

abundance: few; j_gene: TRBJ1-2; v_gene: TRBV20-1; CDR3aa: SASRGQATYGYT
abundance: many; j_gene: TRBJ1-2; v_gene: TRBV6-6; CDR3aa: ASTPTGGPAYGYT
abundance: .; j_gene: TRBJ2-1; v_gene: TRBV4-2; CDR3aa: ASSQGSGRVKNEQF
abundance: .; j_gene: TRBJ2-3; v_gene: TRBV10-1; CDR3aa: ASSLDLGADTQY
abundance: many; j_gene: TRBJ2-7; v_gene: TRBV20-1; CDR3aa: SARDQTRGGDEQY
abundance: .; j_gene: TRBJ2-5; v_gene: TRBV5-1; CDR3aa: ASSRSRGKETQY
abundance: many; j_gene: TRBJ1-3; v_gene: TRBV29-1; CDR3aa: SVAGVGGNTIY
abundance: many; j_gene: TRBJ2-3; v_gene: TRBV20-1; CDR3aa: SARVGVIDTQY
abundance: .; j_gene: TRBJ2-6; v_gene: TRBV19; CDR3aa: ATSGGGAFGGANVLT
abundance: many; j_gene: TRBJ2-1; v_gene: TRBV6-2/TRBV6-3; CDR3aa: ASRGQGPTYNEQF
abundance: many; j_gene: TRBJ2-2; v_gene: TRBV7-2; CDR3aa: ASSLTTSNTGELF
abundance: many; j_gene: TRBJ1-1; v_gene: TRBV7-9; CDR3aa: ASSQGKTGFYTEAF
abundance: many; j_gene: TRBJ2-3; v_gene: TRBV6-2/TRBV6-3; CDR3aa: ASSHRGHTQY
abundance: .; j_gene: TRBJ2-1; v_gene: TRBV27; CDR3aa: ASSLYGRGDEQF
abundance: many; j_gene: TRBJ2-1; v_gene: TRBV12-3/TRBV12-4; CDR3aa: ASSRTGKQF
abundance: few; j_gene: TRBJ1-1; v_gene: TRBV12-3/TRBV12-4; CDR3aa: ASSWGGANTEAF
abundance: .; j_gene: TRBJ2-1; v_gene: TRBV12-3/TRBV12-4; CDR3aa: ASKVQVAVNEQF
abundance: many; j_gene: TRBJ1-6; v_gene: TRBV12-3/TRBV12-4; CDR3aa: ASSPRQGNSPLH
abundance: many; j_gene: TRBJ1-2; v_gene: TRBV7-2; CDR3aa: ASTDSKGIYGYT
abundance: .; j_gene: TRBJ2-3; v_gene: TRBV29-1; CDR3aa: SVLTPGGLAADTQY
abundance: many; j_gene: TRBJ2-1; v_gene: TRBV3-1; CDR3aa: ASSQLMGNEQF
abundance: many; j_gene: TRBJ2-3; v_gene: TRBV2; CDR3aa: ASRSPLSTDTQY
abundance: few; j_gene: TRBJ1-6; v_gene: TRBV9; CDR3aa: ASSVGGINSPLH
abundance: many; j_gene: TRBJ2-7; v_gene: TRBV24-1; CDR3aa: ATSDSGTANLYEQY
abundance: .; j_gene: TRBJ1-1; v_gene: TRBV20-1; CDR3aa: SAKEGQGNTEAF
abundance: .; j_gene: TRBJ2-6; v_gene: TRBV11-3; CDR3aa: ASSLAQGGAGANVLT
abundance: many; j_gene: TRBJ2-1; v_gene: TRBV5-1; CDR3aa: ASSDEYPGTYNEQF
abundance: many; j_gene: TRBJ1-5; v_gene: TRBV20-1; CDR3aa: SARSSSDGNNQPQH
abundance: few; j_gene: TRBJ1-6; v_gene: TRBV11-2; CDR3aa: ASSLGGGPLH
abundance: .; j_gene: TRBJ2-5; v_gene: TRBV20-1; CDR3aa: SAYPRGLAGEETQY
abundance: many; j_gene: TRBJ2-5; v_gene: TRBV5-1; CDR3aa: ASAPAGVGETQY
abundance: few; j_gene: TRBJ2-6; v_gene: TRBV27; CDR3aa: ASHPVGGFLLAGANVLT
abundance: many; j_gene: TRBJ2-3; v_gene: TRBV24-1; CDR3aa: ATSRRGGASTDTQY
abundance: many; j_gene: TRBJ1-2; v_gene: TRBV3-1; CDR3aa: ASSQEFDGYT
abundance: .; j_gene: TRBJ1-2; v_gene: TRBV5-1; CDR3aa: ASSSGGYGYT
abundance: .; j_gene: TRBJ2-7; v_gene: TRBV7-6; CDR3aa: ASTRWGGPPYEQY
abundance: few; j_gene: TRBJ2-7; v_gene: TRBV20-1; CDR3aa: SALNLAGGDNEQY
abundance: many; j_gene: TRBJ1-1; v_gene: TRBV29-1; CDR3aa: SVGQTFSSEAF
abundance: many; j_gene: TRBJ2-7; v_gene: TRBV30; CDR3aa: AWSRTGTKPYEQY
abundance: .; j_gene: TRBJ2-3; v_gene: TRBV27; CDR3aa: ASRTGAGGTQY
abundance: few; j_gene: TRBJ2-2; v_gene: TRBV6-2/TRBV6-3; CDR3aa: ASSQGTSGSAGELF
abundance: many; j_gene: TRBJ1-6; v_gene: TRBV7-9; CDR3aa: ASSQEDRNSPLH
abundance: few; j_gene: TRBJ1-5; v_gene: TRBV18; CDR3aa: ASSPMTGEGQPQH
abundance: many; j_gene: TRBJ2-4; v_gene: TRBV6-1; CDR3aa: ATRSLAGAKNIQY
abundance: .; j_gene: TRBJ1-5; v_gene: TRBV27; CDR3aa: ASSGTGISPQPQH
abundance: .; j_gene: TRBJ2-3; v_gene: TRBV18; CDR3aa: ASSPPDITDTQY
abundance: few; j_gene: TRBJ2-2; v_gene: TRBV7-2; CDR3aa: ASSRIGVSINTGELF
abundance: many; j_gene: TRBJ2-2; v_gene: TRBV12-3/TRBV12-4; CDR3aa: ASSFKGNTGELF
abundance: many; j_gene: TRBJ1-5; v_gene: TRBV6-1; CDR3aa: ASRIGQGWNQPQH
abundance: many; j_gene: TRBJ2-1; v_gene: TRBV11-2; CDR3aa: ASSPIGGHEQF
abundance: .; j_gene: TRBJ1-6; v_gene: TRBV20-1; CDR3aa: SAKDPLSSYNSPLH
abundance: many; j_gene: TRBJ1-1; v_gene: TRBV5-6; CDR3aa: ASSLRGLAEAF
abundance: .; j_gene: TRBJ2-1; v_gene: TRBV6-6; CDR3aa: ASSYTGSRTGF
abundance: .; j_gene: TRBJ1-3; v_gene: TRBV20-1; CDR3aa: SASSGGTGNTIY
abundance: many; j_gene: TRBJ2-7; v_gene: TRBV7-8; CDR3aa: ASSSHPFATGWEQY
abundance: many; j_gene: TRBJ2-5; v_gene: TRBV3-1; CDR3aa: ASSQGGRGQETQY
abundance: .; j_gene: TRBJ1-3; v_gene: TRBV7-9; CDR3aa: ASSLSARDTIY
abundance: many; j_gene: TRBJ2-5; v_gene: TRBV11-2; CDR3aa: ASNPTERPQETQY
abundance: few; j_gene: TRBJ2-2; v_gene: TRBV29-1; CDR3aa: SAGLAKDTGELF